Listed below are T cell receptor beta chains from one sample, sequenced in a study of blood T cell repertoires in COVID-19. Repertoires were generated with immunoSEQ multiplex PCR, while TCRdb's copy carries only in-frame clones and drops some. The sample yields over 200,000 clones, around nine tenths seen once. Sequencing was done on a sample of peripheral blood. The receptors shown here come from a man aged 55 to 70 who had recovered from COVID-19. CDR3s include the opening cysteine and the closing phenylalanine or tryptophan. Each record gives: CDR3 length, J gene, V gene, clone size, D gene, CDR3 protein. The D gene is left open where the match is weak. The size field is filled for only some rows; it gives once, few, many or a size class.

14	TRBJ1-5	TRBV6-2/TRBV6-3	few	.	CASSDPGLSKPQHF
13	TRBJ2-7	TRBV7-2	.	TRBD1	CASSRDRAGEQYF
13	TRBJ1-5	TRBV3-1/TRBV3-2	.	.	CASSHPGNQPQHF
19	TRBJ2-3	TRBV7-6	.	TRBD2	CASSFTTGTSSGRSDTQYF
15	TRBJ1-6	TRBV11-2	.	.	CASSSQTNNNSPLHF
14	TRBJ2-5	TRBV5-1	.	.	CASSFNGGGETQYF
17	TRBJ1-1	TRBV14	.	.	CASSQVLSGLPNTEAFF
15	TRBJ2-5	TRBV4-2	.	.	CASSQEGTKAETQYF
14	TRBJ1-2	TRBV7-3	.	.	CASSLRRDSYGYTF
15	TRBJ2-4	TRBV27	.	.	CASRDWASSINIQYF
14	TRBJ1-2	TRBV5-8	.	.	CASSLPDWSYGYTF
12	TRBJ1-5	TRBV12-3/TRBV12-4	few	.	CASSFGRQPQHF
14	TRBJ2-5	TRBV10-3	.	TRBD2	CAISELASGGAWYF
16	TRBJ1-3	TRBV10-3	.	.	CAISERRTSSGNTIYF
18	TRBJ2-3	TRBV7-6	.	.	CASSLLFYAAKVTDTQYF
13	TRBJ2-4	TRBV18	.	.	CASSPGQDSLQYF
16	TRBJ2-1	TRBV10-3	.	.	CAMSPQGGFSYNEQFF
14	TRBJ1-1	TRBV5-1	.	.	CASSLTSVNTEAFF
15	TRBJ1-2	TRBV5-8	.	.	CASSLGFGQIYGYTF
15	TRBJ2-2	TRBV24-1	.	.	CATSTPQANTGELFF
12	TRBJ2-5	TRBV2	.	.	CASRYWQETQYF
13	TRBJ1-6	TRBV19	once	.	CASSTRQDSPLHF
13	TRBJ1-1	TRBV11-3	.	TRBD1	CASSAGQGTEAFF
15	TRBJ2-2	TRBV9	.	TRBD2	CASRPGGEGSGELFF
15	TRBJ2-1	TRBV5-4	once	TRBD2	CASSERTGGGDEQFF
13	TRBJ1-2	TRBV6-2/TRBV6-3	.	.	CASSYETAYGYTF
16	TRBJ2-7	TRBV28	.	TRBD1	CASSITSGTEPYEQYF
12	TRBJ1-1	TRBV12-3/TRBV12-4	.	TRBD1	CASSGQGLGAFF
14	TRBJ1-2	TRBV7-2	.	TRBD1	CASSLVQGASGYTF
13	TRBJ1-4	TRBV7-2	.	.	CASSLGRDEKLFF
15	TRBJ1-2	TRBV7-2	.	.	CASSPYGAGAYGYTF
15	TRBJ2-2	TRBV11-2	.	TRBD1	CASRSTGSNTGELFF
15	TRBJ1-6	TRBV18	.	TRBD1	CASSPGQGYNSPLHF
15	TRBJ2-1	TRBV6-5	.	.	CASSYSGLSHNEQFF
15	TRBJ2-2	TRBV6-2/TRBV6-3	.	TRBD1	CASSSTGTYTGELFF
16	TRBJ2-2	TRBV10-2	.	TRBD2	CASSLAGGANTGELFF